Below, one TCR beta chain is given with its context. These data come from a study of CD8+ T cells in alopecia areata. Study summary: It was oral tofacitinib, at 5 to 10 mg twice daily, that treated patients received.

The authors extracted RNA and reverse transcribed it into cDNA as the sequencing template. Some clones are missing from TCRdb's copy, which holds only in-frame ones; the method was immunoSEQ multiplex PCR. Here the sample spans some 240,000 clones, approximately 52% being singletons. Obtained from alopecia areata patients were lesional scalp punch biopsies along with peripheral blood. CD4+ and CD8+ T cells were sorted from PBMCs stained for CD3, CD4 and CD8. The CDR3 length is 14 residues. V lost 2 bases and J 0 bases, leaving 8 bases between the germline ends. Germline CDR1 and CDR2: GTSNPN and SVGIG (reference sequence).

This chain joins TRBV30 and TRBJ1-5; unclear D gene. The starting material was CD4+ T cells sorted from blood, obtained at week 0. This TCR derives from a human donor with alopecia areata. The CDR3 spells CAWSTTNSNQPQHF. CDR3 coding DNA: TGTGCCTGGAGTACGACAAATAGCAATCAGCCCCAGCATTTT. Supplemented by reference TRBV30 and TRBJ1-5, the full variable domain reads SQTIHQWPATLVQPVGSPLSLECTVEGTSNPNLYWYRQAAGRGLQLLFYSVGIGQISSEVPQNLSASRPQDRQFILSSKKLLLSDSGFYLCAWSTTNSNQPQHFGDGTRLSIL.